This TCR beta chain was documented in a study of T cells after yellow fever vaccination. Synthesis of TCR cDNA relied on 5'RACE template switching, which attached a universal primer site and UMIs. TCRdb independently ran MiXCR on the 5' RACE reads; one entry per CDR3 protein. The data contain some 400,000 distinct CDR3 sequences, about 19% of them singletons. This clonotype was detected only a few times. The source of this sequence is a man aged 18 to 30 who received the YFV17D yellow fever vaccine. The sample was PBMCs, taken before the yellow fever booster vaccination.

Here the CDR3 reads CASDRGGYGYTF. The CDR3 DNA is TGTGCCAGCGACAGGGGTGGCTATGGCTACACCTTC. This chain links TRBV28 with TRBJ1-2, with TRBD1 matching over 8 bases. Germline CDR1 and CDR2: MDHEN and SYDVKM. V lost 8 bases, J lost 4 bases, and 3 bases stayed unmatched. The CDR3 runs to 12 residues.